This is a list of T cell receptor beta chains from one sample in a study of blood T cells in healthy people across ages. TCRdb ran MiXCR on the 5' RACE reads and lists one entry per CDR3 protein. The table lists 1.5 million to 2 million distinct CDR3 sequences, roughly 52% of them singletons. Input material: blood. The receptors stem from a woman aged 40 to 49 in good health. The conserved cysteine and the conserved F or W are not part of the CDR3 here. Each record gives: CDR3 length, V gene, clone size, CDR3 protein. Expanded clones get a size class; other rows say once, few or many, or leave the size out.

length: 11; V: TRBV20-1; size: .; CDR3: SANAEGAYGYT
length: 13; V: TRBV7-7; size: once; CDR3: ASSLGTLGRETQY
length: 14; V: TRBV19; size: .; CDR3: ASSRRTSGERDTQY
length: 11; V: TRBV6-1; size: .; CDR3: ASSEMSRDEQY
length: 10; V: TRBV29-1; size: many; CDR3: SGRTGPYEQY
length: 11; V: TRBV7-8; size: .; CDR3: ASSLGTYGEQY
length: 14; V: TRBV6-5; size: .; CDR3: ASRGTSGGNYNEQF
length: 14; V: TRBV6-1; size: .; CDR3: ASSSPRGPSTDTQY
length: 15; V: TRBV27; size: .; CDR3: ASSLAGRRFGTDTQY
length: 12; V: TRBV7-9; size: .; CDR3: ASSTTQATYEQY
length: 14; V: TRBV29-1; size: .; CDR3: SVGVGPRFSYNEQY
length: 13; V: TRBV20-1; size: .; CDR3: SAPRTSGTGETQY
length: 11; V: TRBV6-1; size: .; CDR3: ASSESGARWQY
length: 11; V: TRBV28; size: .; CDR3: ASSSHRAGEQY
length: 15; V: TRBV4-2; size: .; CDR3: ASSPGPGTSVGNEQF
length: 11; V: TRBV4-3; size: .; CDR3: ASSQEPRQPQH
length: 12; V: TRBV6-5; size: .; CDR3: ASSMDRGTGELF
length: 12; V: TRBV7-2; size: .; CDR3: ASSLDGLVYEQY
length: 14; V: TRBV4-1; size: .; CDR3: ASSQEGARGPYEQY
length: 11; V: TRBV6-1; size: .; CDR3: AHAGREKDTQY
length: 13; V: TRBV6-1; size: .; CDR3: AMPGQGSGANVLT
length: 10; V: TRBV2; size: .; CDR3: ASRTDNSPLH
length: 14; V: TRBV5-1; size: .; CDR3: ASSSTGGAKSNEQF
length: 13; V: TRBV27; size: .; CDR3: ASSWNRGPTDTQY
length: 12; V: TRBV7-2; size: many; CDR3: ASSLLGQVETQY
length: 13; V: TRBV24-1; size: few; CDR3: ATSDLPGGRYGYT
length: 12; V: TRBV7-2; size: .; CDR3: ASSSRQGVDEQY
length: 10; V: TRBV6-2/TRBV6-3; size: .; CDR3: ATKGGNSPLH
length: 13; V: TRBV10-3; size: .; CDR3: AISPPGQGTYEQY